This entry lists 13 T cell receptor beta chains sequenced from one sample in a study of blood T cell repertoires in COVID-19. Some clones are missing from TCRdb's copy, which holds only in-frame ones; the method was immunoSEQ multiplex PCR. The data contain 230,000 or so clones, roughly 84% of them seen just once; the ten biggest clones take up 2% to 2.5%. The sample taken for sequencing was peripheral blood. The receptor set was obtained from a man aged 35-49 years who had recovered from COVID-19.

This clone was seen a handful of times. The V call is TRBV27, the J call TRBJ1-5; tentative D call: TRBD1 (5 bases). CDR1 and CDR2 (germline): MNHEY, SMNVEV (reference sequence). The CDR3 has 14 amino acids. The germline V and J ends were trimmed by 11 bases and 7 bases, with 21 bases remaining between them. CDR3: CASQGGQVRQPQHF. For the CDR3, the DNA is TGTGCCTCGCAGGGAGGGCAGGTAAGGCAGCCCCAGCATTTT.

This clone has just one count. V gene TRBV7-2 combines with J gene TRBJ2-3; D is possibly TRBD2 (5 bases). Germline CDR1 is SGHTA and CDR2 is FQGNSA. CDR3 size: 14 residues. V was trimmed by 7 bases and J by 6 bases, leaving 17 bases between them. As DNA, the CDR3 is TGTGCCAGCACTCCGCAAGAGGCGGGTGATACGCAGTATTTT. Amino acids: CASTPQEAGDTQYF.

The chain couples TRBV7-9 to TRBJ2-1; TRBD1 aligns across 7 bases. CDR3 length: 15 amino acids. The germline gives CDR1 SEHNR, CDR2 FQNEAQ (reference sequence). With 5 bases clipped from V and 1 base from J, the junction kept 5 bases outside the gene matches. The CDR3 DNA follows: TGTGCCAGCAGCCCGGGACAGATGTCCTACAATGAGCAGTTCTTC. It is translated as CASSPGQMSYNEQFF. The full variable domain, with the rest looked up from reference TRBV7-9 and TRBJ2-1, is DTGVSQNPRHKITKRGQNVTFRCDPISEHNRLYWYRQTLGQGPEFLTYFQNEAQLEKSRLLSDRFSAERPKGSFSTLEIQRTEQGDSAMYLCASSPGQMSYNEQFFGPGTRLTVL.

DNA of the CDR3: TGTGCCAGCAGCCTAACCTATGGGACAGGGGCTAACTATGGCTACACCTTC. Translated: CASSLTYGTGANYGYTF. The chain is built from TRBV28 and TRBJ1-2, with TRBD1 identical over 10 bases. V trimming: 6 bases; J trimming: 0 bases; junction bases outside the gene matches: 10. CDR1 and CDR2 from the germline V gene are MDHEN and SYDVKM. The length of the CDR3 is 17 residues.

This rearrangement joins TRBV9 to TRBJ2-1, with 9 positions matching TRBD2. J lost 7 bases, V lost 0 bases, and 8 bases had no gene match. The CDR3 loop spans 16 amino acids. Germline assignment: CDR1 SGDLS and CDR2 YYNGEE. The CDR3 region has the DNA TGTGCCAGCAGCGTAGGACTAGCGGAGCCATTAAATGAGCAGTTCTTC. Its translation is CASSVGLAEPLNEQFF.

The chain has TRBV21-1 and TRBJ1-2. TRBV21-1 is annotated as a pseudogene. CDR3 length equals 14 residues. CDR3 DNA: TGTGCCAGCAGCAAAGAGGCGGGGGGCTATGGCTACACCTTC. Translation: CASSKEAGGYGYTF.

The chain joins TRBV7-8 to TRBJ2-5, with a tentative D call TRBD1 (6 bases). From germline, CDR1 is SGHVS and CDR2 FQNEAQ. Trimming removed 3 bases from V and 3 bases from J, with 14 bases in between. This CDR3 is 15 amino acids long. The CDR3 reads CASSFQPRQEETQYF. For the CDR3, the DNA is TGTGCCAGCAGCTTCCAGCCCAGACAGGAAGAGACCCAGTACTTC.

This chain links TRBV6-5 with TRBJ1-2; TRBD1 is a possible D gene (6 bases). V dropped 0 bases and J dropped 4 bases, with 12 bases sitting between them. Germline V gene data show CDR1 as MNHEY and CDR2 as SVGAGI. The CDR3 runs to 15 residues. The CDR3 bases are TGTGCCAGCAGTTACTCCAAGGGGGATTCCTATGGCTACACCTTC. Translated: CASSYSKGDSYGYTF.

V usage is TRBV7-9 and J usage is TRBJ2-7; the match to TRBD2 covers 10 bases. Germline CDR1 and CDR2: SEHNR and FQNEAQ (reference sequence). The CDR3 has 14 residues. Trimming took 5 bases from V and 2 from J; bases not matched to a gene: 3. CDR3 DNA: TGTGCCAGCAGCCCCCTAGCGGGGGCCTACGAGCAGTACTTC. Protein: CASSPLAGAYEQYF. Complete variable domain (other parts from reference TRBV7-9 and TRBJ2-7): DTGVSQNPRHKITKRGQNVTFRCDPISEHNRLYWYRQTLGQGPEFLTYFQNEAQLEKSRLLSDRFSAERPKGSFSTLEIQRTEQGDSAMYLCASSPLAGAYEQYFGPGTRLTVT.

The chain couples TRBV5-1 to TRBJ2-7, with D tentatively TRBD2 (5 bases). V dropped 4 bases and J dropped 5 bases, with 10 bases sitting between them. This CDR3 region has 12 residues. Germline V gene lookup returns CDR1 SGHRS and CDR2 YFSETQ. In DNA form, the CDR3 reads TGCGCCAGCAGCCGAGGGCATCACGAGCAGTACTTC. Translating it yields CASSRGHHEQYF.

This chain links TRBV5-6 with TRBJ1-1; 9 bases align to TRBD1. The J segment lost 8 bases and the V segment lost 2 bases, leaving 4 bases of the junction unmatched. Germline assignment: CDR1 SGHDT and CDR2 YYEEEE. The CDR3 has 13 residues. The CDR3 sequence: CASSFKTGGEAFF. The DNA for the CDR3 is TGTGCCAGCAGCTTCAAGACAGGGGGAGAAGCTTTCTTT.

The chain employs TRBV2 and TRBJ1-1, with TRBD1 matching 7 bases. Germline CDR1 SNHLY, CDR2 FYNNEI. Germline trimming cut 2 bases from V and 4 bases from J; bases unmatched to any gene: 7. CDR3 size: 15 residues. CDR3 residues: CASSERRTGLTEAFF. In DNA form, the CDR3 reads TGTGCCAGCAGTGAACGGAGGACAGGCCTCACTGAAGCTTTCTTT.

This clone came up a few times. The chain uses TRBV7-2 and TRBJ2-1; D possibly corresponds to TRBD2 (5 bases). The CDR3 contains 16 residues. Germline V gives CDR1 SGHTA, CDR2 FQGNSA. The V end was cut by 5 bases, the J end by 0 bases, with 14 bases between. As DNA, the CDR3 is TGTGCCAGCAGCCGTAGGCTAGCCATCTCCTACAATGAGCAGTTCTTC. Protein sequence: CASSRRLAISYNEQFF.